Listed below are T cell receptor beta chains from one sample, sequenced in a study of CD8+ T cells in alopecia areata. Data came from immunoSEQ multiplex PCR; TCRdb stores just in-frame clones and leaves some out. The sample lists 160,000 or so clones; roughly 58% were seen once. Specimen: CD4+ T cells sorted from blood, collected at approximately week 60, from a patient treated with tofacitinib. The receptors stem from a human donor with alopecia areata. Both conserved end residues are part of each CDR3. A D gene is named only where the DNA matches it firmly. Not all rows give a size; the values are once, few, many and, for expanded clones, a class.

16	TRBV6-6	TRBD1	once	TRBJ2-3	TGTGCCAGCAGTTACTCCCGGGACAGGCTGACAGATACGCAGTATTTT	CASSYSRDRLTDTQYF
14	TRBV30	NA	NA	TRBJ1-1	TGTGCCTGGAGTATGGGCGGCGTGCCCACTGAAGCTTTCTTT	CAWSMGGVPTEAFF
13	TRBV18	NA	NA	TRBJ2-5	TGTGCCAGCTCACCAGGAGGCCCCATCGACCAGTACTTC	CASSPGGPIDQYF
14	TRBV7-9	NA	NA	TRBJ1-6	TGTGCCAGCAGCGCCCACAGGAATAATTCACCCCTCCACTTT	CASSAHRNNSPLHF
17	TRBV4-1	TRBD2	NA	TRBJ2-1	TGCGCCAGCAGCCAACTAAGGACACGGGAGGTCTACAATGAGCAGTTCTTC	CASSQLRTREVYNEQFF
16	TRBV19	TRBD1	NA	TRBJ2-1	TGTGCCAGTAGTGGGCTCGGGACAGGGTCGGCCAATGAGCAGTTCTTC	CASSGLGTGSANEQFF
15	TRBV10-3	NA	NA	TRBJ2-1	TGTGCCATCAGTGAGCGTGGCAGCGCCTACAATGAGCAGTTCTTC	CAISERGSAYNEQFF
13	TRBV10-3	NA	NA	TRBJ2-7	TGTGCCATCAGTGTAGGGCTCTCCTACGAGCAGTACTTC	CAISVGLSYEQYF
14	TRBV30	TRBD2	once	TRBJ2-3	TGTGCCTGGAGACTAGCGTCTAGAGCAGATACGCAGTATTTT	CAWRLASRADTQYF
15	TRBV14	NA	NA	TRBJ2-5	TGTGCCAGCAGCCAAGTCCCTACAGGGATGGAGACCCAGTACTTC	CASSQVPTGMETQYF
13	TRBV29-1	NA	once	TRBJ2-7	TGCAGCGTTTTGGTCCGAGATACCTACGAGCAGTACTTC	CSVLVRDTYEQYF
11	TRBV30	NA	few	TRBJ2-1	TGTGCCTGGAGTGTGACCAATGAGCAGTTCTTC	CAWSVTNEQFF
16	TRBV2	TRBD1	NA	TRBJ1-2	TGTGCCAGCAGCTTACTGACAGGGACAGAGATCTATGGCTACACCTTC	CASSLLTGTEIYGYTF
12	TRBV2	NA	NA	TRBJ2-5	TGTGCCAGCAGTGCCCAGGGAGAGACCCAGTACTTC	CASSAQGETQYF
14	TRBV29-1	NA	few	TRBJ2-1	TGCAGCTCCGCGGGGGAGACAGGGTCCAATGAGCAGTTCTTC	CSSAGETGSNEQFF
14	TRBV4-1	TRBD1	few	TRBJ1-1	TGCGCCAGCAAGCTGACAGGGCCTGCCGGTGAAGCTTTCTTT	CASKLTGPAGEAFF
15	TRBV7-9	TRBD1	few	TRBJ2-1	TGTGCCAGCAGCTTTCCCGGGACAGCCAGCAATGAGCAGTTCTTC	CASSFPGTASNEQFF
14	TRBV2	NA	NA	TRBJ1-1	TGTGCCAGCAGTGAAGTACGGGGAAACACTGAAGCTTTCTTT	CASSEVRGNTEAFF
12	TRBV2	NA	few	TRBJ2-7	TGTGCCAGCAGCGGAGAGGGCTACGAGCAGTACTTC	CASSGEGYEQYF
15	TRBV29-1	NA	NA	TRBJ2-3	TGCAGCGCCGTTGGGTTGGCCCCCTCTAGGGATACGCAGTATTTT	CSAVGLAPSRDTQYF
15	TRBV2	TRBD2	NA	TRBJ2-1	TGTGCCAGCAGTCCACAGACTAGCGGGGGTGTGGAGCAGTTCTTC	CASSPQTSGGVEQFF
13	TRBV6-1	TRBD2	NA	TRBJ2-5	TGTGCCAGCTGTAGAGCGGGGAGGGAGACCCAGTACTTC	CASCRAGRETQYF
14	TRBV14	NA	few	TRBJ1-1	TGTGCCAGCAGCCAAGATTGGAACAGGCATGAAGCTTTCTTT	CASSQDWNRHEAFF
13	TRBV29-1	NA	NA	TRBJ2-7	TGCAGCGTTAAAAAGGACAGAGCCTACGAGCAGTACTTC	CSVKKDRAYEQYF
15	TRBV5-1	NA	few	TRBJ1-2	TGCGCCAGCAGCTTGGTTCCTGGGGCAGAGTATGGCTACACCTTC	CASSLVPGAEYGYTF
11	TRBV7-9	NA	NA	TRBJ1-2	TGTGCCAGCAGCCAAGAGGGCGGCTACACCTTC	CASSQEGGYTF
12	TRBV6-5	NA	few	TRBJ1-4	TGTGCCAGACCGTTCATCGCCGAAAAACTGTTTTTT	CARPFIAEKLFF
16	TRBV4-2	NA	NA	TRBJ1-5	TGTGCCAGCAGCCAGGCTCAGCAGGGTCGGAATCAGCCCCAGCATTTT	CASSQAQQGRNQPQHF
12	TRBV27	NA	few	TRBJ1-1	TGTGCCAGTTCGAGATGGGGGACTGAAGCTTTCTTT	CASSRWGTEAFF
16	TRBV6-1	NA	NA	TRBJ1-5	TGTGCCAGCAGTGACCCCGCCAGGGATAGCAATCAGCCCCAGCATTTT	CASSDPARDSNQPQHF
16	TRBV7-8	NA	NA	TRBJ2-5	TGTGCCAGCAGCTCCAGGACCAGCTCGGCACAAGAGACCCAGTACTTC	CASSSRTSSAQETQYF
12	TRBV5-1	NA	NA	TRBJ2-3	TGCGCCAGCAGCTTGGATAAGGGGACGCAGTATTTT	CASSLDKGTQYF
13	TRBV25-1	NA	NA	TRBJ1-2	TGTGCCAGCAGTGAATATATTCGGGATAGGGTCACCTTC	CASSEYIRDRVTF
12	TRBV30	NA	NA	TRBJ1-2	TGTGCCTGGAGGGCCGCCCAGGGTGGCTACACCTTC	CAWRAAQGGYTF
18	TRBV7-9	NA	many	TRBJ2-6	TGTGCCAGGGAACTTGGAGGGGGATCCCTCTCTGGGGCCAACGTCCTGACTTTC	CARELGGGSLSGANVLTF
14	TRBV6-5	TRBD1	NA	TRBJ1-5	TGTGCCAGCAGTGATACAGGGGTAGGACAGCCCCAGCATTTT	CASSDTGVGQPQHF
17	TRBV5-1	TRBD2	NA	TRBJ2-5	TGCGCCAGCAGCCCGCCCTATAGCGGGGGGCTGGGAGAGACCCAGTACTTC	CASSPPYSGGLGETQYF